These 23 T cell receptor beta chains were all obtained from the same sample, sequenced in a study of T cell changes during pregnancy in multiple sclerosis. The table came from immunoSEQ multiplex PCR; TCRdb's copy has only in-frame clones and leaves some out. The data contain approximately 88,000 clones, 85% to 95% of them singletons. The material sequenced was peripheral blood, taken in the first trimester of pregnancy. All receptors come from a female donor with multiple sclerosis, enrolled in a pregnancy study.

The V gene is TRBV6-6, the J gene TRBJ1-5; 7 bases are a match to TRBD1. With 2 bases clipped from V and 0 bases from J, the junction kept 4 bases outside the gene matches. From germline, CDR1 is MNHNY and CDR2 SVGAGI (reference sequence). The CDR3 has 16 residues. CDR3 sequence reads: CASSYIQGYSNQPQHF. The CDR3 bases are TGTGCCAGCAGTTACATACAGGGGTATAGCAATCAGCCCCAGCATTTT.

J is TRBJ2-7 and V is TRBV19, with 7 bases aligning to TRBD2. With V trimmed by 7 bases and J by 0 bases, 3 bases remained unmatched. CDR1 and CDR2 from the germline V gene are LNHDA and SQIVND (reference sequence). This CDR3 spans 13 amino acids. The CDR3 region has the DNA TGTGCCAGTAACGGCGGGAGCTCCTACGAGCAGTACTTC. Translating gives CASNGGSSYEQYF.

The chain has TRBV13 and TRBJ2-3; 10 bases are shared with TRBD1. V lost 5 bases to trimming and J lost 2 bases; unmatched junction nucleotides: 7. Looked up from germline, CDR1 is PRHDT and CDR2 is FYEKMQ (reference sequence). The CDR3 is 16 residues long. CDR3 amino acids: CASSPGTGVDTDTQYF. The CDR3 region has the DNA TGTGCCAGCAGCCCAGGGACAGGGGTCGACACAGATACGCAGTATTTT.

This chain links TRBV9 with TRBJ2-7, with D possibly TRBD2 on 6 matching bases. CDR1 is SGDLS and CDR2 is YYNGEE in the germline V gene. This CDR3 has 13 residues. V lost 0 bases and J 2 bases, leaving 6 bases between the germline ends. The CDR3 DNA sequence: TGTGCCAGCAGCGTAGGGACTACCTACGAGCAGTACTTC. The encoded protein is CASSVGTTYEQYF.

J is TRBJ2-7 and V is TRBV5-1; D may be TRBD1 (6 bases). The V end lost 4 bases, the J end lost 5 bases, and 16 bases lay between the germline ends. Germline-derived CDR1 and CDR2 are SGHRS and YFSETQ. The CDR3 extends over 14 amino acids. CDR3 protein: CASSPFTGSHEQYF. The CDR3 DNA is TGCGCCAGCAGCCCTTTTACAGGGTCCCACGAGCAGTACTTC.

The CDR3 is CASSRTGVSYNEQFF. DNA of the CDR3: TGTGCCAGCAGTCGGACAGGGGTCTCCTACAATGAGCAGTTCTTC. V and J are TRBV7-6 and TRBJ2-1; TRBD1 matches at 9 bases. Germline CDR1 is SGHVS and CDR2 is FNYEAQ. The CDR3 covers 15 residues. The ends lost 6 bases at V and 0 bases at J; junction bases unmatched: 3.

CDR3: CASSNPRTSGTQYF. The CDR3 nucleotides read TGCGCCAGCAGCAACCCGCGGACTAGCGGTACGCAGTATTTT. V usage is TRBV5-1 and J usage is TRBJ2-3; 10 nucleotides agree with TRBD2. With 4 bases clipped from V and 8 bases from J, the junction kept 7 bases outside the gene matches. This CDR3 comprises 14 residues. From germline, CDR1 is SGHRS and CDR2 YFSETQ. Based on the CDR3 plus reference TRBV5-1 and TRBJ2-3, the full variable domain is KAGVTQTPRYLIKTRGQQVTLSCSPISGHRSVSWYQQTPGQGLQFLFEYFSETQRNKGNFPGRFSGRQFSNSRSEMNVSTLELGDSALYLCASSNPRTSGTQYFGPGTRLTVL.

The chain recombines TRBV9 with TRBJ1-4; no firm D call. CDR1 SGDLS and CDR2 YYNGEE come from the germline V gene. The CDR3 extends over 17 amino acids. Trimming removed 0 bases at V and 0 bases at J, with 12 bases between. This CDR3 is CASSVDSTLATNEKLFF. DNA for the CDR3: TGTGCCAGCAGCGTAGACAGCACTCTTGCAACTAATGAAAAACTGTTTTTT.

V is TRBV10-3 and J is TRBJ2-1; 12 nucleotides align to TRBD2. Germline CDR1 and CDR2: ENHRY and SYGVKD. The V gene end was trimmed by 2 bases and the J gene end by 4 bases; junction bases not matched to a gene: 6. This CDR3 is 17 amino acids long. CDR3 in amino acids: CAISERLAGGRYNEQFF. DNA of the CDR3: TGTGCCATCAGTGAGAGGCTAGCGGGAGGGCGATACAATGAGCAGTTCTTC.

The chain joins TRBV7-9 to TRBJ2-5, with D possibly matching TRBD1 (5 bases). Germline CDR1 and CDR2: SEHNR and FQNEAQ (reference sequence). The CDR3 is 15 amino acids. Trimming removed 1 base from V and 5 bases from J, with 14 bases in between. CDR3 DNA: TGTGCCAGCAGCTTAGATAGGGGCCGTCGGGAGACCCAGTACTTC. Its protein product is CASSLDRGRRETQYF.

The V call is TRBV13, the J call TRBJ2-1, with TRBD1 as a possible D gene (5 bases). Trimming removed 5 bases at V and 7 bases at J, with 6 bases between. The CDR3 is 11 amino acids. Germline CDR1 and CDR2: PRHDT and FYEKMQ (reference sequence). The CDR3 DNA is TGTGCCAGCAGCCCAGGGAATGAGCAGTTCTTC. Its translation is CASSPGNEQFF.

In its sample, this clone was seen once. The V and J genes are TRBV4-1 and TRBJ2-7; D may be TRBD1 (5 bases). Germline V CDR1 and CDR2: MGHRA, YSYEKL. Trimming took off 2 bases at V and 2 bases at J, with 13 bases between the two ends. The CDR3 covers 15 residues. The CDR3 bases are TGCGCCAGCAGCCAAAGTGACAGCCCGGCCTACGAGCAGTACTTC. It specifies CASSQSDSPAYEQYF.

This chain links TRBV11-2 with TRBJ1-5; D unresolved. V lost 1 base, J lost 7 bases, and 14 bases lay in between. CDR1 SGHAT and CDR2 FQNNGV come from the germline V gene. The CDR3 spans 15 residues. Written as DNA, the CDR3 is TGTGCCAGCAGCTTAGGAAGCGCAGGAGGGCAGCCCCAGCATTTT. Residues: CASSLGSAGGQPQHF.

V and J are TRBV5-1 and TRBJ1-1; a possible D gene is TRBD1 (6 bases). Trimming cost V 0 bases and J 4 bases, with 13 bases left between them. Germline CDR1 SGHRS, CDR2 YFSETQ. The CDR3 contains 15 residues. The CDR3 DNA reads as TGCGCCAGCAGCTTGGCCCAGGGCAGGGGCACTGAAGCTTTCTTT. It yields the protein CASSLAQGRGTEAFF.

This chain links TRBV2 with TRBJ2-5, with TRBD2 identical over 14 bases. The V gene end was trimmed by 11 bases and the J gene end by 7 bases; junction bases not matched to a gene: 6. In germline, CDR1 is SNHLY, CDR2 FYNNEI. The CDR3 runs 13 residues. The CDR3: CAGTSGRVTTQYF. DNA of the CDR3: TGTGCCGGGACTAGCGGGAGAGTAACGACCCAGTACTTC.

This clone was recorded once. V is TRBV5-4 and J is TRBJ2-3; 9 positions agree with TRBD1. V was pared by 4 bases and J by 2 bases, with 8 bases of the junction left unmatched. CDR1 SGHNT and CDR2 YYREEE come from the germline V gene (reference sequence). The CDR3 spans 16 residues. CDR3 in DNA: TGTGCCAGCAGCCCGAGACAGGGGGAACCCACAGATACGCAGTATTTT. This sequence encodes CASSPRQGEPTDTQYF. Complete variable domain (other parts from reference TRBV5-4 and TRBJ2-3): ETGVTQSPTHLIKTRGQQVTLRCSSQSGHNTVSWYQQALGQGPQFIFQYYREEENGRGNFPPRFSGLQFPNYSSELNVNALELDDSALYLCASSPRQGEPTDTQYFGPGTRLTVL.

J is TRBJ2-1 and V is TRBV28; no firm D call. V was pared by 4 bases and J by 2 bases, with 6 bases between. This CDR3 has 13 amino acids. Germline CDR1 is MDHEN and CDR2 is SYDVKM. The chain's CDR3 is CASSSVTYNEQFF. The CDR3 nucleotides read TGTGCCAGCAGTTCGGTGACCTACAATGAGCAGTTCTTC.

CDR3 in amino acids: CASSVAGGGEQFF. The CDR3 DNA sequence: TGTGCCAGCAGTGTTGCGGGTGGCGGTGAGCAGTTCTTC. The V gene is TRBV2, the J gene TRBJ2-1; perhaps TRBD2 as D (5 bases). Germline loops: CDR1 SNHLY, CDR2 FYNNEI. The CDR3 extends over 13 amino acids. The V and J ends lost 4 bases and 9 bases respectively, with 13 bases between them.

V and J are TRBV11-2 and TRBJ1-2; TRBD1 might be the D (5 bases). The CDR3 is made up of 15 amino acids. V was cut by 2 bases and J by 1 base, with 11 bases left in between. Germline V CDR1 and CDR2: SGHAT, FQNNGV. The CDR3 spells CASSLRGNHNYGYTF. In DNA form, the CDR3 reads TGTGCCAGCAGCTTACGGGGGAACCATAACTATGGCTACACCTTC.

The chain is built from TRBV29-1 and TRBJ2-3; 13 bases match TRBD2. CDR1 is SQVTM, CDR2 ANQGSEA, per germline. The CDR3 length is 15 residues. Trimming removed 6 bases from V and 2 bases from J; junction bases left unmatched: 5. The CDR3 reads CSVGGTSGNTDTQYF. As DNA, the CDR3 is TGCAGCGTGGGGGGGACTAGCGGGAACACAGATACGCAGTATTTT.

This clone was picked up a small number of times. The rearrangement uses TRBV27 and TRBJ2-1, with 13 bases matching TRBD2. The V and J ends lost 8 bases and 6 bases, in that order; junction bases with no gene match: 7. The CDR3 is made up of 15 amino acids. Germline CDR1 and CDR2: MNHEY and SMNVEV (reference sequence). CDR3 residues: CASERTSGSFNEQFF. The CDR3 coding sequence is TGTGCCAGCGAAAGGACTAGCGGGAGTTTCAATGAGCAGTTCTTC.

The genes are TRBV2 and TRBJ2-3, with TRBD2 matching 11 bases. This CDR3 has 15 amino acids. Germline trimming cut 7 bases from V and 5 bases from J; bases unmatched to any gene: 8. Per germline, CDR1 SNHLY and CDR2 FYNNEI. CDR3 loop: CASKLLAGAQDTQYF. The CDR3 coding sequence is TGTGCCAGCAAACTACTAGCGGGAGCCCAAGATACGCAGTATTTT.

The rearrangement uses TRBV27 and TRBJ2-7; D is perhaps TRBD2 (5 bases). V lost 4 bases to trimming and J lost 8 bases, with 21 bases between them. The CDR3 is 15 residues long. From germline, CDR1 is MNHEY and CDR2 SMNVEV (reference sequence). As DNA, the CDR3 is TGTGCCAGCAGTTCTACCCCCTCGGGAAGGGATAAGCAGTACTTC. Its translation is CASSSTPSGRDKQYF.